One sample yielded the 21 T cell receptor beta chains listed below, sequenced in a study of blood T cells in healthy people across ages (dated by TCRdb to between 2014 and 2017). Libraries were made using 5' RACE. The sample was run on an Illumina HiSeq 2500. A second PCR of roughly 7 to 11 cycles was run with a J-beta primer mix and a sample-barcoded 5' primer. TCRdb trimmed the raw reads at Q25, called clones with MiXCR and kept productive beta chains. CDR3 protein sequences are deduplicated, and each keeps its most common genes and DNA. For this sample the table gives approximately 800,000 distinct CDR3 sequences, of which 35% to 50% were detected only once. The ten largest clones take up 15% to 20% of the sample. Sequenced sample: blood. The source is an elderly man in good health.

The chain combines TRBV6-1 with TRBJ2-1; D is undetermined. The V gene's germline CDR1 is MNHNS and CDR2 SASEGT. This CDR3 comprises 15 residues. The V and J ends lost 2 bases and 4 bases respectively, with 12 bases between them. This CDR3 reads CASSETRIRYNEQFF. DNA for the CDR3: TGTGCCAGCAGTGAAACTCGGATTAGATACAATGAGCAGTTCTTC.

Turning to this clonotype: A much more abundant neighbour one base away suggests this may be a read error. The V gene is TRBV7-2, the J gene TRBJ2-5; possibly TRBD1 for D (6 bases). The CDR3 is 13 amino acids. The V end was cut by 5 bases, the J end by 13 bases, with 20 bases between. Germline CDR1 reads SGHTA; CDR2 reads FQGNSA. CDR3 bases: TGTGCCAGCAGCATTCGGACAGCCAAAGATCGGTACTTC. It yields the protein CASSIRTAKDRYF.

For the CDR3, the DNA is TGTGCCATCACCGGGACTAGTAGGAATGAGCAGTTCTTC. Residues: CAITGTSRNEQFF. This rearrangement joins TRBV10-3 to TRBJ2-1; the match to TRBD2 covers 8 bases. The J segment lost 7 bases and the V segment lost 7 bases, leaving 6 bases of the junction unmatched. This CDR3 region has 13 residues. Germline V gene sequence: CDR1 ENHRY, CDR2 SYGVKD.

Concerning this clonotype: This clone may be a read error of a much larger clone one base away. This chain uses TRBV27 with TRBJ2-1; D may correspond to TRBD1 or TRBD2 (6 bases each). The end of the DNA aligns better with TRBJ2-7, so the J call may be wrong. The CDR3 is made up of 15 amino acids. The V gene's germline CDR1 is MNHEY and CDR2 SMNVEV (reference sequence). The CDR3 DNA sequence: TGTGCCAGCAGGGCCACCGTGGGGGGCTACAATGAGCAGTACTTC. This codes for CASRATVGGYNEQYF.

The V gene is TRBV20-1, the J gene TRBJ2-1; TRBD2 matches 8 bases. Germline CDR1 reads DFQATT; CDR2 reads SNEGSKA (reference sequence). With 8 bases clipped from V and 0 bases from J, the junction kept 9 bases outside the gene matches. The CDR3 contains 15 residues. For the CDR3, the DNA is TGCAGTATTCTAAGCGGGAGTGGCTCCTACAATGAGCAGTTCTTC. It translates to CSILSGSGSYNEQFF.

The V call is TRBV15, the J call TRBJ2-3, with D possibly TRBD2 on 5 matching bases. Per the germline V gene, CDR1 is LNHNV and CDR2 is YYDKDF (reference sequence). The V gene lost 0 bases and the J gene lost 4 bases, with 14 bases spanning the gap. The CDR3 totals 16 residues. CDR3 amino acids: CATSRDHGGLADTQYF. DNA of the CDR3: TGTGCCACCAGCAGAGATCATGGAGGTCTGGCAGATACGCAGTATTTT.

V and J are TRBV12-3 or TRBV12-4 and TRBJ1-5; D may be TRBD1 (6 bases). The CDR3 length is 14 residues. V was cut by 3 bases and J by 7 bases, with 13 bases left in between. CDR3 loop: CASSFGGVGQPQHF. Here the CDR3 DNA reads TGTGCCAGCAGTTTTGGGGGCGTGGGGCAGCCCCAGCATTTT.

This clonotype appeared many times. V and J are TRBV7-2 and TRBJ1-2, with TRBD1 identical over 10 bases. This CDR3 comprises 13 residues. With 7 bases clipped from V and 4 bases from J, the junction kept 3 bases outside the gene matches. Germline assignment: CDR1 SGHTA and CDR2 FQGNSA. The CDR3 DNA is TGTGCCAGCAAGAGGACAGGGGGCTATGGCTACACCTTC. Residues: CASKRTGGYGYTF.

This clonotype was seen a single time. Here the CDR3 reads CASSMRLAGIPDEQFF. CDR3 bases: TGTGCCAGCAGCATGAGACTAGCGGGGATTCCGGATGAGCAGTTCTTC. The genes are TRBV12-3 or TRBV12-4 and TRBJ2-1, with 11 positions matching TRBD2. V lost 6 bases and J lost 8; bases outside the gene matches: 12. The CDR3 runs 16 residues.

The V gene is TRBV6-2 or TRBV6-3, the J gene TRBJ2-7; possibly TRBD2 for D (5 bases). Germline V gene lookup returns CDR1 MNHEY and CDR2 SVGEGT. The CDR3 totals 11 residues. Trimming stripped 10 bases from V and 6 bases from J, with 13 bases between. DNA for the CDR3: TGTGCCACGACTTTTCGGGGCGAGCAGTACTTC. It translates to CATTFRGEQYF.

V usage is TRBV12-5 and J usage is TRBJ1-5, with a possible D match to TRBD1 (5 bases). From germline, CDR1 is LGHNT and CDR2 FRNRAP. Deletions cut 11 bases from V and 0 bases from J, with 14 bases between. The CDR3 is 14 amino acids. The CDR3 nucleotides read TGTGCTTGTCGTCGGGGGAATAGCAATCAGCCCCAGCATTTT. As protein: CACRRGNSNQPQHF.

The chain has TRBV13 and TRBJ2-4; 7 nucleotides line up with TRBD2. The CDR3 totals 18 residues. The germline V gene encodes CDR1 PRHDT and CDR2 FYEKMQ (reference sequence). J lost 1 base, V lost 1 base, and 10 bases had no gene match. The CDR3 spells CASSLASGPRSAKNIQYF. CDR3 nucleotide sequence: TGTGCCAGCAGCTTAGCTAGCGGCCCCCGATCGGCCAAAAACATTCAGTACTTC.

The chain uses TRBV7-3 and TRBJ2-1, with 9 bases aligning to TRBD2. The J segment lost 4 bases and the V segment lost 4 bases, leaving 11 bases of the junction unmatched. The germline V gene has CDR1 SGHTA and CDR2 FQGTGA. The CDR3 consists of 17 residues. CDR3 sequence reads: CASSSGEGAGGYNEQFF. CDR3 sequence (DNA): TGTGCCAGCAGCTCAGGCGAGGGAGCGGGAGGTTACAATGAGCAGTTCTTC.

For the CDR3, the DNA is TGCGCCAGCAGCTTGACCCAGGGGGCGCAGGGCTACACCTTC. As protein: CASSLTQGAQGYTF. This chain uses TRBV5-1 with TRBJ1-2; 8 bases are shared with TRBD1. Germline CDR1 SGHRS, CDR2 YFSETQ. After removal of 1 base from V and 8 bases from J, the junction contained 7 bases not matched to a gene. There are 14 residues in the CDR3. Full variable domain (outside the CDR3, taken from reference TRBV5-1 and TRBJ1-2): KAGVTQTPRYLIKTRGQQVTLSCSPISGHRSVSWYQQTPGQGLQFLFEYFSETQRNKGNFPGRFSGRQFSNSRSEMNVSTLELGDSALYLCASSLTQGAQGYTFGSGTRLTVV.

This clonotype showed up many times. The rearrangement uses TRBV20-1 and TRBJ2-7; D is possibly TRBD2 (5 bases). Germline CDR1 DFQATT, CDR2 SNEGSKA (reference sequence). The CDR3 covers 14 residues. With 4 bases removed from V and 2 bases from J, the gap between germline ends came to 15 bases. CDR3: CSATSGTDTYEQYF. The CDR3, as DNA: TGCAGTGCTACGAGCGGTACTGATACCTACGAGCAGTACTTC.

Concerning this clonotype itself: No DNA is shown, since the ends of the CDR3 on it are uncertain; the CDR3 is the one TCRdb lists. The chain employs TRBV15 and TRBJ2-1. The CDR3 is 16 amino acids in total, end residues counted. Per the germline V gene, CDR1 is LNHNV and CDR2 is YYDKDF (reference sequence). CDR3 in amino acids: CATSRDSSNFGNEQFF.

The chain combines TRBV28 with TRBJ1-2, with a tentative D call TRBD1 (5 bases). The germline V gene has CDR1 MDHEN and CDR2 SYDVKM. V was clipped by 6 bases and J by 6 bases, with 20 bases between them. The CDR3 runs 15 residues. The CDR3 is CASSPTWGGEHGYTF. CDR3 bases: TGTGCCAGCAGCCCTACCTGGGGGGGAGAGCATGGCTACACCTTC.

This clonotype was counted at least ten times. The CDR3 sequence is CASSPRGTGVSSGANVLTF. In DNA form, the CDR3 reads TGTGCCAGCTCACCGAGGGGGACAGGGGTTTCATCTGGGGCCAACGTCCTGACTTTC. The genes are TRBV18 and TRBJ2-6; 10 nucleotides match TRBD1. The CDR3 runs 19 residues. V was pared by 3 bases and J by 1 base, with 9 bases of the junction left unmatched. Per germline, CDR1 KGHSH and CDR2 LQKENI.

This clonotype was counted between two and nine times. V usage is TRBV20-1 and J usage is TRBJ2-5; 7 bases are shared with TRBD1. The end of the DNA fits TRBJ2-7 better, so the J call may be wrong. The CDR3 has 14 residues. The germline V gene has CDR1 DFQATT and CDR2 SNEGSKA (reference sequence). CDR3 protein: CSARKATGVREQYF. The DNA of the CDR3 is TGCAGTGCTAGAAAGGCCACAGGGGTGCGCGAGCAGTACTTC.

The CDR3 sequence: CASSQDTGRVADTQYF. The CDR3 coding sequence is TGCGCCAGCAGCCAAGATACCGGCAGGGTGGCAGATACGCAGTATTTT. V and J are TRBV4-1 and TRBJ2-3; possibly TRBD1 for D (5 bases). Trimming removed 0 bases from V and 4 bases from J, with 14 bases in between. The V gene's germline CDR1 is MGHRA and CDR2 YSYEKL. The CDR3 contains 16 residues.

The chain couples TRBV20-1 to TRBJ1-1, with D tentatively TRBD1 (5 bases). The germline V gene has CDR1 DFQATT and CDR2 SNEGSKA (reference sequence). This CDR3 region has 16 residues. Trimming pared 2 bases from V and 3 bases from J, leaving 19 bases between. The CDR3 reads CSARPSGEGGDTEAFF. CDR3 sequence (DNA): TGCAGTGCTAGACCTTCTGGGGAGGGAGGGGACACTGAAGCTTTCTTT.